The clone carrying this TCR beta chain came up many times. The data are from a study of CD8+CD57+ T cells in acquired aplastic anemia. Study summary: Sorted CD4+ and CD8+ cells gave an average of about 3.4 ug of DNA.

Germline values: CDR1 MNHEY, CDR2 SVGAGI. This CDR3 is built from 16 residues. With 0 bases removed from V and 7 bases from J, the gap between germline ends came to 13 bases. CDR3 and TCR beta VDJ profiling relied on genomic DNA as the template. A single record per CDR3 protein comes from TCRdb applying MiXCR to the reads. Of some 240,000 distinct CDR3 sequences listed, 30% to 40% are singletons. This clonotype originated in a human donor in good health, serving as a control. This chain links TRBV6-5 with TRBJ1-6, with D maybe TRBD1 (5 bases). Material for sequencing was sorted CD4+, CD8+, or CD8+CD57+ T cells (not recorded which) from PBMCs. DNA for the CDR3: TGTGCCAGCAGTTACTCGCAGGGAGAACCAAATTCACCCCTCCACTTT. Its translation: CASSYSQGEPNSPLHF.